One sample yielded the 12 T cell receptor beta chains listed below, sequenced in a study of blood T cell repertoires in COVID-19. The assay was immunoSEQ multiplex PCR, and TCRdb's table has in-frame clones only and misses some. The sample yields 210,000 or so clones, around 80% seen once. Sequenced input: peripheral blood. These receptors were collected from a woman aged 80 or over with active or convalescent COVID-19.

This chain uses TRBV13 with TRBJ1-2, with TRBD1 matching 11 bases. This CDR3 comprises 17 residues. In germline, CDR1 is PRHDT, CDR2 FYEKMQ (reference sequence). Trimming removed 5 bases from V and 3 bases from J; junction bases left unmatched: 11. The CDR3 sequence: CASSERDRGSVDYGYTF. DNA of the CDR3: TGTGCCAGCAGCGAAAGGGACAGGGGGTCGGTAGACTATGGCTACACCTTC.

The gene calls are TRBV19 and TRBJ2-2, with TRBD2 as a possible D gene (5 bases). Germline V CDR1 and CDR2: LNHDA, SQIVND (reference sequence). This CDR3 has 18 amino acids. With 6 bases removed from V and 0 bases from J, the gap between germline ends came to 20 bases. The CDR3 is CASRDHSSLGANTGELFF. CDR3 bases: TGTGCCAGTAGGGACCACTCGTCCCTGGGAGCGAACACCGGGGAGCTGTTTTTT.

This clone has more than one count but fewer than ten. The chain employs TRBV6-5 and TRBJ2-1; 9 bases match TRBD2. Germline CDR1 MNHEY, CDR2 SVGAGI. The CDR3 totals 15 residues. The junction had 11 bases not matched to a gene; V was cut back by 8 bases and J by 6 bases. This chain's CDR3 is CASAPGLAGGNEQFF. CDR3 coding DNA: TGTGCCAGCGCCCCGGGACTAGCCGGTGGCAATGAGCAGTTCTTC.

The chain recombines TRBV29-1 with TRBJ1-2; D is ambiguous. The germline V and J ends were trimmed by 7 bases and 4 bases, with 19 bases remaining between them. CDR3 length equals 14 residues. CDR1 is SQVTM and CDR2 is ANQGSEA in the germline V gene. The CDR3 region is CSGGPSEGVYGYTF. The CDR3 nucleotides read TGCAGCGGAGGTCCAAGTGAGGGTGTCTATGGCTACACCTTC.

The V call is TRBV3-1 (or the pseudogene TRBV3-2), the J call TRBJ2-6; D might be TRBD2 (6 bases). The CDR3 has 16 residues. Germline loops: CDR1 LGHDT, CDR2 YNNKEL (reference sequence). The V gene lost 4 bases and the J gene lost 4 bases, with 14 bases spanning the gap. The CDR3 spells CASSLFSGGGANVLTF. In DNA, the CDR3 is TGTGCCAGCAGCCTATTTTCTGGAGGGGGGGCCAACGTCCTGACTTTC.

The chain couples TRBV6-5 to TRBJ1-1; 7 bases match TRBD1. The CDR3 covers 15 residues. The J segment lost 3 bases and the V segment lost 2 bases, leaving 6 bases of the junction unmatched. Germline V gene sequence: CDR1 MNHEY, CDR2 SVGAGI. Here the CDR3 reads CASSYGQAGYTEAFF. The DNA for the CDR3 is TGTGCCAGCAGTTACGGACAGGCGGGATACACTGAAGCTTTCTTT.

The chain combines TRBV6-5 with TRBJ2-7; 7 positions match TRBD2. This CDR3 is built from 13 residues. Germline V CDR1 and CDR2: MNHEY, SVGAGI. With 6 bases clipped from V and 5 bases from J, the junction kept 7 bases outside the gene matches. CDR3 loop: CASRIWEGDEQYF. The CDR3 DNA follows: TGTGCCAGCAGGATTTGGGAGGGAGACGAGCAGTACTTC.

The count of this clone is one. The V and J genes are TRBV3-1 (or the pseudogene TRBV3-2) and TRBJ2-1; D gene uncertain. Germline V gene sequence: CDR1 LGHDT, CDR2 YNNKEL (reference sequence). This CDR3 is 12 amino acids long. Trimming left V 2 bases short and J 9 bases short, with 8 bases between. CDR3 nucleotides: TGTGCCAGCAGCCAAACGGTGTTTGAGCAGTTCTTC. This sequence encodes CASSQTVFEQFF.

This clone came up a few times. V gene TRBV28 combines with J gene TRBJ1-2; maybe TRBD1 (5 bases). The CDR3 is made up of 15 amino acids. The ends were cut back, 3 bases at V and 0 bases at J, with 11 bases in the middle. Germline-derived CDR1 and CDR2 are MDHEN and SYDVKM. The CDR3 region is CASSFGPGPNYGYTF. As DNA, the CDR3 is TGTGCCAGCAGTTTTGGGCCAGGGCCTAACTATGGCTACACCTTC.

J is TRBJ1-2 and V is TRBV19, with 7 bases that match TRBD1. The CDR3 length is 16 residues. The V and J ends lost 5 bases and 4 bases, in that order; junction bases with no gene match: 13. In germline, CDR1 is LNHDA, CDR2 SQIVND (reference sequence). CDR3 in DNA: TGTGCCAGTAGTGCAACCGGGACAGCTACTTTCTATGGCTACACCTTC. Translating gives CASSATGTATFYGYTF.

The V gene is TRBV6-5, the J gene TRBJ2-5; 8 bases are a match to TRBD1. The CDR3 sequence is 13 residues long. Per germline, CDR1 MNHEY and CDR2 SVGAGI. Losses at the gene ends were 6 bases for V and 2 bases for J; bases not matched to a gene: 2. The CDR3 loop reads CASRRTGQETQYF. The CDR3 DNA reads TGTGCCAGCAGGCGGACAGGGCAAGAGACCCAGTACTTC.

V usage is TRBV3-1 (or the pseudogene TRBV3-2) and J usage is TRBJ1-4; D unresolved. V lost 2 bases and J 4 bases, leaving 11 bases between the germline ends. CDR1 is LGHDT, CDR2 YNNKEL, per germline (reference sequence). The CDR3 covers 15 residues. CDR3 in amino acids: CASSQRTGGNEKLFF. CDR3 coding DNA: TGTGCCAGCAGCCAAAGGACTGGAGGTAATGAAAAACTGTTTTTT.